The present T cell receptor beta chain was sequenced within a study of blood T cell repertoires in COVID-19. Whole-study context: Acute-phase and convalescent COVID-19 samples originated in the United States, Italy and Spain.

CDR1 is MNHEY and CDR2 is SVGAGI in the germline V gene. The CDR3 contains 15 residues. V lost 0 bases to trimming and J lost 4 bases; unmatched junction nucleotides: 4. This table comes from immunoSEQ multiplex PCR, and its TCRdb copy is limited to in-frame clones, with some not included. This table has 75,000 to 90,000 clones, less than 95% appearing once. The sample comprised peripheral blood. This sequence originates from a man aged 18 to 29 with COVID-19, enrolled during active disease. The rearrangement joins TRBV6-5 to TRBJ2-7; 9 bases agree with TRBD2. CDR3 protein: CASSYSRLAAYEQYF. CDR3 bases: TGTGCCAGCAGTTACTCGAGACTAGCGGCGTACGAGCAGTACTTC.